The TCR beta chain under discussion was sequenced for a study of blood T cell repertoires in COVID-19. About the research overall: Material from acute and convalescent COVID-19 was sourced from the United States, Italy and Spain. The analysed material was cDNA or gDNA that came from T cells, B-cell-depleted T cells, or PBMCs.

Germline V gene data show CDR1 as KGHSH and CDR2 as LQKENI. The CDR3 sequence is 16 residues long. Trimming took 0 bases from V and 2 from J, leaving 12 bases between them. In the study's own analysis: The authors estimated nucleated cell counts from reference gene primer amplification. Clones were sequenced by immunoSEQ multiplex PCR, and TCRdb holds only the in-frame ones, with some missing. The V and J calls and clone size were taken over from that table, and D and trimming were inferred from the DNA. The sample has roughly 140,000 clones, roughly 77% seen once. This clonotype was sampled from a man in his sixties with acute or convalescent COVID-19. Sequenced: peripheral blood. The gene calls are TRBV18 and TRBJ2-3; D may be TRBD1 (5 bases). In DNA form, the CDR3 reads TGTGCCAGCTCACCACCGCAGGGCCTCCACACAGATACGCAGTATTTT. This translates into CASSPPQGLHTDTQYF.